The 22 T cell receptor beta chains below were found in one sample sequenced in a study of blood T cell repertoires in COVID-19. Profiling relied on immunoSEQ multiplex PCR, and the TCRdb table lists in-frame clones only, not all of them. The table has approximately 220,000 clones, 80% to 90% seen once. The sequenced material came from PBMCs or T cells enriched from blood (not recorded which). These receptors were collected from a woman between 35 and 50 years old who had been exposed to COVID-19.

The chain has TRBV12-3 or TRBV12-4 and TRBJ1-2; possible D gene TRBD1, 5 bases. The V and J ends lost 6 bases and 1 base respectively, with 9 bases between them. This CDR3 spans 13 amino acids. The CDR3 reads CASSPQGNYGYTF. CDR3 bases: TGTGCCAGCAGCCCGCAGGGTAACTATGGCTACACCTTC.

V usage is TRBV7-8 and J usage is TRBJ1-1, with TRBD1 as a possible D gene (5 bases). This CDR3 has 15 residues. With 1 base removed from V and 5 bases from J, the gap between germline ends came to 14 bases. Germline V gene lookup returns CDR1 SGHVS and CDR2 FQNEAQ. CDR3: CASSLVRSGGTEAFF. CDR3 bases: TGTGCCAGCAGCTTAGTGAGGAGCGGGGGGACTGAAGCTTTCTTT. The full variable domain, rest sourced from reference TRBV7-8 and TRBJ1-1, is GAGVSQSPRYKVAKRGQDVALRCDPISGHVSLFWYQQALGQGPEFLTYFQNEAQLDKSGLPSDRFFAERPEGSVSTLKIQRTQQEDSAVYLCASSLVRSGGTEAFFGQGTRLTVV.

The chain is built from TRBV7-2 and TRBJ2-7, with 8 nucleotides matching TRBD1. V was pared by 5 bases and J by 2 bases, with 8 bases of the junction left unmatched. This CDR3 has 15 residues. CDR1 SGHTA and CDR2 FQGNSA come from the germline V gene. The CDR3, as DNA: TGTGCCAGCAGCGAAGGAGGGACAGGTCCCTACGAGCAGTACTTC. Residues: CASSEGGTGPYEQYF.

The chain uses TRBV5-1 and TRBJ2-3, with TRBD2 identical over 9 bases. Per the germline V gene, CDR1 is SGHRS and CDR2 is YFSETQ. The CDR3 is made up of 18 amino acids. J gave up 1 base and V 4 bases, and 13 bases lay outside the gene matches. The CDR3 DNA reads TGCGCCAGCAGCCCGGGGGGCGGGGGGGCCCCCCGCACAGATACGCAGTATTTT. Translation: CASSPGGGGAPRTDTQYF.

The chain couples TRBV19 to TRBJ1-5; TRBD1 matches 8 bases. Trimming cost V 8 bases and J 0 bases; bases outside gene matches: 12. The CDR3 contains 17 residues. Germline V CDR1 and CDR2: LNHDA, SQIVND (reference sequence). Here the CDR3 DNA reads TGTGCCAGTCTTCCCGGGACAGGAGGCAATAGCAATCAGCCCCAGCATTTT. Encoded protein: CASLPGTGGNSNQPQHF.

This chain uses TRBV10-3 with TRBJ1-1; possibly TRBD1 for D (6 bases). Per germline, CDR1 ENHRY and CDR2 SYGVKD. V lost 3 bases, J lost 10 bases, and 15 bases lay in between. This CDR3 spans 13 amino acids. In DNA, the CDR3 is TGTGCCATCAGTGAATCAGGGGTCGAATCAGCTTTCTTT. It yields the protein CAISESGVESAFF.

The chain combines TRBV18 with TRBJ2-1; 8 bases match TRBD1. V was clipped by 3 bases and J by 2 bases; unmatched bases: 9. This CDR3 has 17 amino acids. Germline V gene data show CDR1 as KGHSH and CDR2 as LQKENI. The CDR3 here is CASSPWPRTGPYNEQFF. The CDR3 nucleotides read TGTGCCAGCTCACCTTGGCCCCGGACAGGGCCCTACAATGAGCAGTTCTTC.

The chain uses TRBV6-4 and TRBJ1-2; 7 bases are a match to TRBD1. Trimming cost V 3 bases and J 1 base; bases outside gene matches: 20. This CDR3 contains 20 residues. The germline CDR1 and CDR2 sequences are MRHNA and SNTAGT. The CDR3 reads CASSESVDLRQGGYNYGYTF. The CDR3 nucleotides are TGTGCCAGCAGTGAATCGGTTGACCTTAGACAGGGAGGTTATAACTATGGCTACACCTTC.

As DNA, the CDR3 is TGTGCCAGCAGTGAATCCGGGCAGGGGATGGATGGCTACACCTTC. Its protein product is CASSESGQGMDGYTF. The chain uses TRBV6-1 and TRBJ1-2; TRBD1 might be the D (6 bases). The CDR3 totals 15 residues. Germline CDR1 is MNHNS and CDR2 is SASEGT. The ends were cut back, 2 bases at V and 6 bases at J, with 16 bases in the middle.

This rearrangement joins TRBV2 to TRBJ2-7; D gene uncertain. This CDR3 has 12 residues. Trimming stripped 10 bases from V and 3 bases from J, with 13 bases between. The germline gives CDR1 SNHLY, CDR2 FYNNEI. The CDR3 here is CATSLRFYEQYF. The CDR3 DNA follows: TGTGCCACCTCTCTGAGATTCTACGAGCAGTACTTC.

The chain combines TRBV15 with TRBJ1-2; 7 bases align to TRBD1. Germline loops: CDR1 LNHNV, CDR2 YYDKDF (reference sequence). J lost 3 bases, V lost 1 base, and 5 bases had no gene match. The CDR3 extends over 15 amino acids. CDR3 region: CATSRVAGTDYGYTF. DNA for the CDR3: TGTGCCACCAGCAGAGTCGCCGGGACAGACTATGGCTACACCTTC.

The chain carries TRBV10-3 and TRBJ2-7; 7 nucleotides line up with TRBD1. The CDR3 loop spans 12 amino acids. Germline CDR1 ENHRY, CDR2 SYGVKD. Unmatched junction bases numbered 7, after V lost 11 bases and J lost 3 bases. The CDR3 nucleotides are TGTGCCGGAGCGACAGGGCACTACGAGCAGTACTTC. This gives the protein CAGATGHYEQYF.

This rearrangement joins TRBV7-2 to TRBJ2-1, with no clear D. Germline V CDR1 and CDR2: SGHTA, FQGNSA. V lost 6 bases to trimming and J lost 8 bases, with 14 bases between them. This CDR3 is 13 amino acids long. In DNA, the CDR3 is TGTGCCAGCAGTTCCTTAGAGAACGATGAGCAGTTCTTC. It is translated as CASSSLENDEQFF. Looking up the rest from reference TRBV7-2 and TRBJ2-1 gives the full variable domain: GAGVSQSPSNKVTEKGKDVELRCDPISGHTALYWYRQSLGQGLEFLIYFQGNSAPDKSGLPSDRFSAERTGGSVSTLTIQRTQQEDSAVYLCASSSLENDEQFFGPGTRLTVL.

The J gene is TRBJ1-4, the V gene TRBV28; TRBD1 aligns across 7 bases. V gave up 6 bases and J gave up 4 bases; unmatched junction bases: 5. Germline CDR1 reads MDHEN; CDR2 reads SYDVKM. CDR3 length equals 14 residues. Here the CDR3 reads CASSSGTDNEKLFF. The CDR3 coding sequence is TGTGCCAGCAGCTCGGGGACAGATAATGAAAAACTGTTTTTT.

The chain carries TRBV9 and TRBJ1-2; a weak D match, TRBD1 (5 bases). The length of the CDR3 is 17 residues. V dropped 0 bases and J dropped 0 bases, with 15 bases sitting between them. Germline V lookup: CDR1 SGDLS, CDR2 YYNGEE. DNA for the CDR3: TGTGCCAGCAGCGTAGGTGACAGTTGGGCCTCTAACTATGGCTACACCTTC. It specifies CASSVGDSWASNYGYTF.

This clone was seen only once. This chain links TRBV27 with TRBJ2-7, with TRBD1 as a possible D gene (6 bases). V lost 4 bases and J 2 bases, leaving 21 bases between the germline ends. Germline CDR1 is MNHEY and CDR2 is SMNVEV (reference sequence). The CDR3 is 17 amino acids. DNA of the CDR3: TGTGCCAGCAGTTCTAACCACAGGGATTCGATCCCCTACGAGCAGTACTTC. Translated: CASSSNHRDSIPYEQYF.

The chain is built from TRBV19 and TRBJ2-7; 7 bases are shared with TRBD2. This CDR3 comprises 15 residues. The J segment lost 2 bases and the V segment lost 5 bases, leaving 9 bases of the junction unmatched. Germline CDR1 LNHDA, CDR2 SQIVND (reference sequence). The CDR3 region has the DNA TGTGCCAGTAGTCGGTCCGCACGGGAGGCCTACGAGCAGTACTTC. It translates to CASSRSAREAYEQYF.

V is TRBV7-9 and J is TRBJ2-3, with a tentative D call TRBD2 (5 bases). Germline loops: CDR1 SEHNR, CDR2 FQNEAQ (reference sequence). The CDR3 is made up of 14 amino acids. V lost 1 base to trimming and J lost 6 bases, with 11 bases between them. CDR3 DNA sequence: TGTGCCAGCAGCTTAGACGCACGAGGGGATACGCAGTATTTT. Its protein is CASSLDARGDTQYF.

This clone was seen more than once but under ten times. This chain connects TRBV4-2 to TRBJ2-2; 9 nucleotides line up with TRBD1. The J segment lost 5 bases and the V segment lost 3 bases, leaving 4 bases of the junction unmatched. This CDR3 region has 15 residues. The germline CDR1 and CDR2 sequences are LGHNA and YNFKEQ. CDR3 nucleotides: TGTGCCAGCAGCCACGGGACAGGGTCTACCGGGGAGCTGTTTTTT. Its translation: CASSHGTGSTGELFF.

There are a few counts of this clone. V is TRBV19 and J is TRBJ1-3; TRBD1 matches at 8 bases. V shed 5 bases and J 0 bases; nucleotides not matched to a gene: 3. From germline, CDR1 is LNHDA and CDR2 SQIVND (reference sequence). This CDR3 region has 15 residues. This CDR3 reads CASSFDRGSGNTIYF. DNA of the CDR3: TGTGCCAGTAGTTTCGACAGGGGCTCTGGAAACACCATATATTTT. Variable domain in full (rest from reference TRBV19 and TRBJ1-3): DGGITQSPKYLFRKEGQNVTLSCEQNLNHDAMYWYRQDPGQGLRLIYYSQIVNDFQKGDIAEGYSVSREKKESFPLTVTSAQKNPTAFYLCASSFDRGSGNTIYFGEGSWLTVV.

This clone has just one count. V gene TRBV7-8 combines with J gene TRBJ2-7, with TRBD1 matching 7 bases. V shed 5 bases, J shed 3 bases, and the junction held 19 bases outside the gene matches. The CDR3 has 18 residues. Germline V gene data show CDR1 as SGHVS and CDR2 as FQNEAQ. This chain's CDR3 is CASSQTKTRDSVLYEQYF. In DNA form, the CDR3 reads TGTGCCAGCAGCCAAACCAAGACACGGGACAGCGTTCTCTACGAGCAGTACTTC.

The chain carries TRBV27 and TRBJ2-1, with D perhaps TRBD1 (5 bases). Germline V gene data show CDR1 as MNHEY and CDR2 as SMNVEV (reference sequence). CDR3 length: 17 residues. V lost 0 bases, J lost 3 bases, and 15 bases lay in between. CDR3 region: CASSLSGSGFGYNEQFF. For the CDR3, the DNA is TGTGCCAGCAGTTTATCGGGATCAGGGTTTGGCTACAATGAGCAGTTCTTC.